Following are 9 T cell receptor beta chains from one sample sequenced in a study of RUNX1 and TCR beta rearrangement in T-cell leukemia. The sequenced amplicons covered TCR beta DJ as well as VDJ rearrangements. TCRdb ran MiXCR on the PCR reads and lists one entry per CDR3 protein. Here the sample spans roughly 160 distinct CDR3 sequences, 35% to 40% being singletons. The sample taken for sequencing was blood. The receptors shown here come from a male donor with T-cell acute lymphoblastic leukemia.

In its sample, this clonotype ranks as medium-sized. V and J are TRBV15 and TRBJ2-7; D possibly corresponds to TRBD2 (5 bases). CDR3 length: 13 residues. V was cut by 3 bases and J by 6 bases, with 12 bases left in between. From germline, CDR1 is LNHNV and CDR2 YYDKDF (reference sequence). CDR3: CATSSLITSEQYF. DNA of the CDR3: TGTGCCACCAGCAGCCTCATCACTAGCGAGCAGTACTTC.

This clonotype is a singleton in its sample. At one boundary the junction diverges from the germline segment, which might be a read error. This chain uses TRBV30 with TRBJ1-1; 9 nucleotides align to TRBD1. This CDR3 has 14 residues. Germline V gives CDR1 GTSNPN, CDR2 SVGIG (reference sequence). This chain's CDR3 is CAWRTGTGISPFHF. The CDR3 DNA reads TGTGCCTGGAGAACCGGGACAGGGATTTCACCCTTCCACTTT. Complete variable domain (other parts from reference TRBV30 and TRBJ1-1): SQTIHQWPATLVQPVGSPLSLECTVEGTSNPNLYWYRQAAGRGLQLLFYSVGIGQISSEVPQNLSASRPQDRQFILSSKKLLLSDSGFYLCAWRTGTGISPFHFGQGTRLTVV.

V is TRBV6-5 and J is TRBJ1-4, with 9 bases that match TRBD1. The V gene end was trimmed by 5 bases and the J gene end by 8 bases; junction bases not matched to a gene: 9. This CDR3 is built from 15 residues. Germline V gene sequence: CDR1 MNHEY, CDR2 SVGAGI. The CDR3 loop is CASSLLTGGGEKLFF. CDR3 sequence (DNA): TGTGCCAGCAGTCTGTTGACAGGGGGAGGCGAAAAACTGTTTTTT.

By share, this clonotype ranks as medium-sized (0.01 to 0.1%). This chain joins TRBV5-4 and TRBJ2-6; D is ambiguous. The ends were cut back, 3 bases at V and 2 bases at J, with 9 bases in the middle. Germline CDR1 and CDR2: SGHNT and YYREEE (reference sequence). The CDR3 covers 15 residues. In DNA, the CDR3 is TGTGCCAGCAGCTCCCCCCCCCCTGGGGCCAACGTCCTGACTTTC. Its protein product is CASSSPPPGANVLTF.

On this clonotype itself: The CDR3 does not close with the conserved phenylalanine or tryptophan, likely indicating a read error. V usage is TRBV20-1 and J usage is TRBJ2-4; no definite D call. From germline, CDR1 is DFQATT and CDR2 SNEGSKA (reference sequence). This CDR3 comprises 14 residues. CDR3 nucleotides: TGCAGTGCTAGGACTGCAGGTAATAAAAAAATTCAGTACGTC. Amino acid sequence: CSARTAGNKKIQYV.

By proportion, this clonotype is medium-sized. This chain connects TRBV7-9 to TRBJ1-2; 7 bases agree with TRBD1. V was pared by 0 bases and J by 10 bases, with 5 bases of the junction left unmatched. The CDR3 has 13 amino acids. Per germline, CDR1 SEHNR and CDR2 FQNEAQ (reference sequence). CDR3 sequence reads: CASSLASGGPYTF. DNA of the CDR3: TGTGCCAGCAGCTTAGCTTCAGGGGGACCCTACACCTTC.

DNA for the CDR3: TGCAGTGCTAGATTTGGCCAGGGGTCTGGAAACACCATATATTTT. Encoded protein: CSARFGQGSGNTIYF. The chain joins TRBV20-1 to TRBJ1-3; a weak D match, TRBD1 (6 bases). V dropped 2 bases and J dropped 1 base, with 12 bases sitting between them. The germline CDR1 and CDR2 sequences are DFQATT and SNEGSKA (reference sequence). The CDR3 is 15 residues long.

The table lists this clonotype with a few counts. The rearrangement uses TRBV13 and TRBJ1-2; the D gene is possibly TRBD1 (5 bases). V gave up 0 bases and J gave up 3 bases, with 5 bases separating them. Germline V gives CDR1 PRHDT, CDR2 FYEKMQ (reference sequence). The CDR3 length is 13 residues. The CDR3 nucleotides are TGTGCCAGCAGCTTAGGCAGGGACTATGGCTACACCTTC. This codes for CASSLGRDYGYTF.

The chain links TRBV6-1 to TRBJ2-7; D is unclear. Trimming cost V 0 bases and J 3 bases, with 12 bases left between them. Germline CDR1 MNHNS, CDR2 SASEGT. The CDR3 has 15 amino acids. The CDR3 coding sequence is TGTGCCAGCAGTGAAGCGAGGTTCGGCAACTACGAGCAGTACGTC. Encoded protein: CASSEARFGNYEQYV.